The 32 T cell receptor beta chains reported below all come from one sample, sequenced in a study of Ad26.COV2.S vaccination and SARS-CoV-2 variants. The table came from immunoSEQ multiplex PCR; TCRdb's copy has only in-frame clones and leaves some out. Altogether 400,000 to 500,000 clones are present, roughly 89% being singletons, with the ten largest covering about 2.7%. Treatment indicated: 15 to 20 received Ad26.COV2.S at low or high dose, single or two shots; about five received placebo; per-sample allocation not given. Collection of samples fell on day 63 after the first vaccine or placebo injection. Material: peripheral blood, obtained in a trial of Ad26.COV2.S vaccine versus placebo. The origin of the receptors is a person aged 18 to 59 who received the Ad26.COV2.S COVID-19 vaccine or a placebo.

The chain has TRBV2 and TRBJ2-7; TRBD1 might be the D (6 bases). Trimming cost V 3 bases and J 0 bases, with 9 bases left between them. CDR3 length: 14 amino acids. CDR1 and CDR2 (germline): SNHLY, FYNNEI. The CDR3 bases are TGTGCCAGCAGTGATCAGGGGAGCTCCTACGAGCAGTACGTC. Translating it yields CASSDQGSSYEQYV.

The sample holds one count of this clone. J is TRBJ1-5 and V is TRBV18, with no clear D. This CDR3 is built from 15 residues. V was clipped by 3 bases and J by 4 bases, with 13 bases between them. CDR1 is KGHSH and CDR2 is LQKENI in the germline V gene. The CDR3 region has the DNA TGTGCCAGCTCACCGTCTACATCCCGTAATCAGCCCCAGCATTTT. This translates into CASSPSTSRNQPQHF.

In DNA, the CDR3 is TGTGCCAGTACCCCCCACCCCAGGGGCAATCAGCCCCAGCATTTT. Encoded protein: CASTPHPRGNQPQHF. This chain connects TRBV19 to TRBJ1-5; D possibly corresponds to TRBD1 (5 bases). The CDR3 has 15 residues. Germline-derived CDR1 and CDR2 are LNHDA and SQIVND (reference sequence). Trimming took 7 bases from V and 2 from J, leaving 15 bases between them.

The CDR3 region is CASSLWAGELFF. DNA of the CDR3: TGTGCCAGCAGCTTGTGGGCCGGGGAGCTGTTTTTT. The chain has TRBV5-4 and TRBJ2-2; D is ambiguous. The CDR3 length is 12 residues. Germline CDR1 reads SGHNT; CDR2 reads YYREEE (reference sequence). Trimming removed 1 base from V and 6 bases from J, with 4 bases in between. The variable domain in full, completed from reference TRBV5-4 and TRBJ2-2, reads ETGVTQSPTHLIKTRGQQVTLRCSSQSGHNTVSWYQQALGQGPQFIFQYYREEENGRGNFPPRFSGLQFPNYSSELNVNALELDDSALYLCASSLWAGELFFGEGSRLTVL.

The chain is built from TRBV28 and TRBJ2-2; 8 positions match TRBD1. Trimming cost V 2 bases and J 3 bases; bases outside gene matches: 8. This CDR3 region has 17 residues. CDR1 MDHEN and CDR2 SYDVKM come from the germline V gene. The CDR3 spells CASSLDGQGTDTGELFF. CDR3 nucleotide sequence: TGTGCCAGCAGTTTAGACGGACAGGGTACCGACACCGGGGAGCTGTTTTTT.

This chain links TRBV15 with TRBJ2-2; TRBD1 matches 11 bases. Trimming removed 8 bases from V and 8 bases from J; junction bases left unmatched: 13. The germline gives CDR1 LNHNV, CDR2 YYDKDF (reference sequence). The CDR3 has 16 residues. The CDR3 nucleotides read TGTGCCACCTCGACGGCCAGGACAGGGGGCGTGGGGGAGCTGTTTTTT. Amino acids: CATSTARTGGVGELFF.

DNA of the CDR3: TGTGCCAGCAGTTTGCTCAGGGCGATGGGCCTCACCGGGGAGCTGTTTTTT. Its protein product is CASSLLRAMGLTGELFF. The chain has TRBV28 and TRBJ2-2; D is possibly TRBD1 (5 bases). The germline CDR1 and CDR2 sequences are MDHEN and SYDVKM. V dropped 3 bases and J dropped 4 bases, with 18 bases sitting between them. The CDR3 is made up of 17 amino acids.

The chain combines TRBV18 with TRBJ1-2, with D tentatively TRBD1 (6 bases). V lost 4 bases, J lost 3 bases, and 24 bases lay in between. Germline CDR1 KGHSH, CDR2 LQKENI. The CDR3 consists of 18 residues. The CDR3 region is CASSLQPTGTFHDYGYTF. The CDR3 region has the DNA TGTGCCAGCTCACTTCAGCCGACAGGAACCTTTCACGACTATGGCTACACCTTC.

CDR3 in amino acids: CASYSGGGGRYTF. CDR3 in DNA: TGTGCCAGCTATTCTGGGGGCGGGGGTCGCTACACCTTC. The V call is TRBV27, the J call TRBJ1-2, with D maybe TRBD1 (6 bases). The CDR3 runs 13 residues. CDR1 and CDR2 (germline): MNHEY, SMNVEV (reference sequence). Trimming cost V 8 bases and J 9 bases, with 19 bases left between them.

This chain connects TRBV13 to TRBJ1-4, with D perhaps matching TRBD1 (6 bases). The V end lost 5 bases, the J end lost 7 bases, and 17 bases lay between the germline ends. Germline values: CDR1 PRHDT, CDR2 FYEKMQ (reference sequence). This CDR3 contains 15 residues. The CDR3 sequence is CASSHEGVRGEKLFF. The CDR3 DNA sequence: TGTGCCAGCAGCCACGAGGGGGTTAGGGGTGAAAAACTGTTTTTT.

The V and J genes are TRBV7-2 and TRBJ1-5; weak D call: TRBD1 (6 bases). The CDR3 consists of 12 residues. V gave up 5 bases and J gave up 5 bases, with 7 bases separating them. Germline CDR1 reads SGHTA; CDR2 reads FQGNSA. CDR3 loop: CASSHRDQPQHF. CDR3 in DNA: TGTGCCAGCAGCCACAGGGATCAGCCCCAGCATTTT.

This clone was counted between two and nine times. V is TRBV5-3 and J is TRBJ2-7, with D unclear. TRBV5-3 is filed as an ORF, its function uncertain. V dropped 4 bases and J dropped 3 bases, with 8 bases sitting between them. The CDR3 consists of 12 residues. CDR3 residues: CARSLMHYEQYV. The CDR3 region has the DNA TGTGCCAGAAGCCTCATGCACTACGAGCAGTACGTC.

The genes are TRBV5-8 and TRBJ1-2, with TRBD1 matching 8 bases. Germline CDR1 and CDR2: SGHTS and YDEGEE. With 5 bases clipped from V and 2 bases from J, the junction kept 8 bases outside the gene matches. The CDR3 spans 15 residues. The CDR3 loop is CASRELDRDNYGYTF. CDR3 nucleotides: TGTGCCAGCAGGGAACTGGACAGGGACAACTATGGCTACACCTTC.

The chain links TRBV2 to TRBJ2-4; perhaps TRBD2 as D (5 bases). V was shortened by 6 bases and J by 0 bases, with 15 bases between the two germline ends. Germline loops: CDR1 SNHLY, CDR2 FYNNEI. The CDR3 is 16 residues long. The CDR3 spells CASRVKAVLAKNIQYF. For the CDR3, the DNA is TGTGCCAGCAGGGTAAAAGCGGTCCTAGCCAAAAACATTCAGTACTTC.

The J gene is TRBJ1-6, the V gene TRBV6-5; D is unresolved. CDR3 length: 12 amino acids. Germline lookup yields CDR1 MNHEY and CDR2 SVGAGI. The V end lost 6 bases, the J end lost 8 bases, and 8 bases lay between the germline ends. The CDR3 nucleotides read TGTGCCAGCAGCCGGACGGATTCACCCCTCCACTTT. Its protein is CASSRTDSPLHF.

This sequence joins TRBV4-1 and TRBJ1-2, with D maybe TRBD1 (5 bases). Germline assignment: CDR1 MGHRA and CDR2 YSYEKL. The CDR3 consists of 15 residues. V gave up 5 bases and J gave up 8 bases, with 21 bases separating them. CDR3 coding DNA: TGCGCCAGCAGCTTCATTGCGGCCATCCACAGGGGCTACACCTTC. Its translation: CASSFIAAIHRGYTF.

The chain uses TRBV24-1 and TRBJ2-5; D unclear. Germline-derived CDR1 and CDR2 are KGHDR and SFDVKD. V was shortened by 11 bases and J by 4 bases, with 10 bases between the two germline ends. The CDR3 has 11 amino acids. For the CDR3, the DNA is TGTGCCATCTTGATGGGAGAGACCCAGTACTTC. It encodes CAILMGETQYF.

This chain links TRBV4-3 with TRBJ1-2; 7 positions match TRBD1. V was pared by 1 base and J by 3 bases, with 5 bases of the junction left unmatched. CDR1 and CDR2 from the germline V gene are LGHNA and YSLEER. The CDR3 spans 15 residues. The CDR3, as DNA: TGCGCCAGCAGCCAAGGACAGGGATTTGACTATGGCTACACCTTC. Its protein product is CASSQGQGFDYGYTF.

The chain has TRBV6-2 or TRBV6-3 and TRBJ2-1; TRBD2 matches 8 bases. V shed 3 bases and J 7 bases; nucleotides not matched to a gene: 5. Germline-derived CDR1 and CDR2 are MNHEY and SVGEGT. The CDR3 contains 14 residues. In DNA, the CDR3 is TGTGCCAGCAGTTATAGACTAGCGAGGAATGAGCAGTTCTTC. Encoded protein: CASSYRLARNEQFF.

The chain combines TRBV4-3 with TRBJ1-5; possibly TRBD1 for D (6 bases). Trimming took off 1 base at V and 5 bases at J, with 12 bases between the two ends. Looked up from germline, CDR1 is LGHNA and CDR2 is YSLEER. The CDR3 has 15 residues. CDR3 DNA: TGCGCCAGCAGCCAAGGGAGCAGGGGATATCAGCCCCAGCATTTT. Protein sequence: CASSQGSRGYQPQHF.

This rearrangement joins TRBV19 to TRBJ1-2; possible D gene TRBD1, 5 bases. This CDR3 contains 13 residues. Germline lookup yields CDR1 LNHDA and CDR2 SQIVND (reference sequence). V was cut by 7 bases and J by 2 bases, with 11 bases left in between. This CDR3 is CASNMGRNYGYTF. The CDR3 nucleotides read TGTGCCAGTAATATGGGGCGGAACTATGGCTACACCTTC. The whole variable domain, remainder taken from reference TRBV19 and TRBJ1-2, is DGGITQSPKYLFRKEGQNVTLSCEQNLNHDAMYWYRQDPGQGLRLIYYSQIVNDFQKGDIAEGYSVSREKKESFPLTVTSAQKNPTAFYLCASNMGRNYGYTFGSGTRLTVV.

The chain recombines TRBV18 with TRBJ2-1, with D perhaps assigned TRBD1 or TRBD2 (5 bases each). The germline V gene has CDR1 KGHSH and CDR2 LQKENI. Trimming left V 0 bases short and J 7 bases short, with 7 bases between. This CDR3 is 13 amino acids long. The CDR3 protein is CASSPPGRNEQFF. CDR3 sequence (DNA): TGTGCCAGCTCACCACCGGGACGAAATGAGCAGTTCTTC.

V is TRBV6-2 or TRBV6-3 and J is TRBJ2-3, with 8 bases matching TRBD2. CDR3 length: 15 amino acids. The germline CDR1 and CDR2 sequences are MNHEY and SVGEGT. V trimming: 7 bases; J trimming: 3 bases; junction bases outside the gene matches: 9. This chain's CDR3 is CASTPRERETDTQYF. CDR3 DNA: TGTGCCAGCACCCCGAGGGAGCGGGAGACAGATACGCAGTATTTT.

This clone has just one count. The chain carries TRBV9 and TRBJ1-3; D gene ambiguous. This CDR3 is built from 19 residues. The V and J ends lost 3 bases and 4 bases respectively, with 26 bases between them. Germline CDR1 and CDR2: SGDLS and YYNGEE. This CDR3 reads CASSASGGVGPLGGNTIYF. As DNA, the CDR3 is TGTGCCAGCAGCGCGTCCGGTGGCGTAGGACCCCTCGGCGGAAACACCATATATTTT.

The genes are TRBV7-8 and TRBJ2-1, with D tentatively TRBD2 (5 bases). CDR1 and CDR2 (germline): SGHVS, FQNEAQ. The CDR3 loop spans 12 amino acids. Trimming removed 4 bases at V and 14 bases at J, with 15 bases between. The CDR3 coding sequence is TGTGCCAGCAGCTCGTCCCGCGGGTTGGAGTTCTTC. Protein product: CASSSSRGLEFF.

This chain uses TRBV9 with TRBJ2-7, with D possibly being TRBD2 (6 bases). The V end was cut by 3 bases, the J end by 3 bases, with 13 bases between. CDR3 length: 14 residues. Germline CDR1 SGDLS, CDR2 YYNGEE. The CDR3 is CASSASGQSYEQYF. DNA of the CDR3: TGTGCCAGCAGCGCCAGCGGGCAAAGCTACGAGCAGTACTTC.

This clone is a singleton in its sample. The CDR3 nucleotides read TGTGCCAGCAGCCTAGCGGGAGAAGCCTCGTGGAACTACGAGCAGTACGTC. This translates into CASSLAGEASWNYEQYV. V gene TRBV9 combines with J gene TRBJ2-7, with 10 bases fitting TRBD2. The CDR3 runs to 17 residues. After removal of 4 bases from V and 3 bases from J, the junction contained 13 bases not matched to a gene. Germline V gene lookup returns CDR1 SGDLS and CDR2 YYNGEE.

The genes are TRBV28 and TRBJ1-1; 9 bases are shared with TRBD1. The CDR3 is made up of 14 amino acids. The V and J ends lost 5 bases and 6 bases, in that order; junction bases with no gene match: 7. CDR1 is MDHEN, CDR2 SYDVKM, per germline. CDR3 loop: CASSPGDRAPEAFF. The CDR3 DNA is TGTGCCAGCAGTCCTGGGGACAGGGCCCCTGAAGCTTTCTTT. The full variable domain, in which reference TRBV28 and TRBJ1-1 provide the parts outside the CDR3, is DVKVTQSSRYLVKRTGEKVFLECVQDMDHENMFWYRQDPGLGLRLIYFSYDVKMKEKGDIPEGYSVSREKKERFSLILESASTNQTSMYLCASSPGDRAPEAFFGQGTRLTVV.

The V and J genes are TRBV7-2 and TRBJ2-2, with D uncertain. V lost 5 bases, J lost 3 bases, and 10 bases lay in between. The V gene's germline CDR1 is SGHTA and CDR2 FQGNSA. The CDR3 has 14 amino acids. The CDR3 DNA is TGTGCCAGCAGCACCGGGCCCTACACCGGGGAGCTGTTTTTT. It specifies CASSTGPYTGELFF.

V and J are TRBV15 and TRBJ1-2, with D possibly matching TRBD1 (6 bases). The CDR3 covers 18 residues. V shed 5 bases and J shed 8 bases, with 30 bases lying between them. Per germline, CDR1 LNHNV and CDR2 YYDKDF (reference sequence). The CDR3 coding sequence is TGTGCCACCAGCCGTAGGGATCCGGGGAGTGGGGGGCTTCGAGGCTACACCTTC. This sequence encodes CATSRRDPGSGGLRGYTF.

The genes are TRBV10-3 and TRBJ1-4, with TRBD1 matching 8 bases. V dropped 3 bases and J dropped 8; count of bases not matched to a gene: 8. Germline assignment: CDR1 ENHRY and CDR2 SYGVKD. This CDR3 is built from 15 residues. CDR3 amino acids: CAISETGQGSEKLFF. CDR3 nucleotide sequence: TGTGCCATCAGTGAAACCGGACAGGGAAGCGAAAAACTGTTTTTT.

The rearrangement uses TRBV12-3 or TRBV12-4 and TRBJ2-3; weak D call: TRBD1 (6 bases). V gave up 8 bases and J gave up 4 bases, with 10 bases separating them. CDR3 length: 12 amino acids. The CDR3: CASGGGPDTQYF. The CDR3 nucleotides are TGTGCCAGCGGTGGGGGCCCAGATACGCAGTATTTT.